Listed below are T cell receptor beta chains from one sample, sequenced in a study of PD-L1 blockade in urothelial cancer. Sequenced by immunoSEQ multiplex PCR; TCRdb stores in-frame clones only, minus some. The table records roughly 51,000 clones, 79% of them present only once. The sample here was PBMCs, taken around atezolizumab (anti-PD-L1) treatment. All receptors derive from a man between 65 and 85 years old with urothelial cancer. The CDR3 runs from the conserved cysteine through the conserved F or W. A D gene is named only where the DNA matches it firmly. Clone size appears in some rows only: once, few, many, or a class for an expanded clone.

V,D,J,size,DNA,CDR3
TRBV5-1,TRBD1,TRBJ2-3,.,TGCGCCAGCAGCTTGGGAGGGACAGGGACAGATACGCAGTATTTT,CASSLGGTGTDTQYF
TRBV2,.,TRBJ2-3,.,TGTGCCAGCAGGAGGGAAATGGCAGATACGCAGTATTTT,CASRREMADTQYF
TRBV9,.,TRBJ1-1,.,TGTGCCAGCAGCGCCCCGGGGATGGTTGAAGCTTTCTTT,CASSAPGMVEAFF
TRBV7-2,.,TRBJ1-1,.,TGTGCCAGCAGCTTAATCGAGGGACTTGAAGCTTTCTTT,CASSLIEGLEAFF
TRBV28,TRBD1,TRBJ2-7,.,TGTGCCAGCCTTACCCGCGCGCGGACAGGGTACTCCTACGAGCAGTACTTC,CASLTRARTGYSYEQYF
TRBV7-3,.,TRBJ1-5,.,TGTGCCAGCAGCTTCGGTAGCGGTCAGCCCCAGCATTTT,CASSFGSGQPQHF
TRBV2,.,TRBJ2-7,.,TGTGCCAGCAGTGAAGGGAGGGGGCGGTTCTACGAGCAGTACTTC,CASSEGRGRFYEQYF
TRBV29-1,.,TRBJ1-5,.,TGCAGCCCGGGGTGGAAAAGACATAGCAATCAGCCCCAGCATTTT,CSPGWKRHSNQPQHF
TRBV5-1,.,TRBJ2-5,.,TGCGCCAGCAGCCCGGGGACAAACCAAGAGACCCAGTACTTC,CASSPGTNQETQYF
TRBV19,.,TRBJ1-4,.,TGTGCCAGTAGATTCAGGGGCTCGACTAATGAAAAACTGTTTTTT,CASRFRGSTNEKLFF
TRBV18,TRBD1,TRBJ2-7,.,TGTGCCAGCTCACCACGACAGGGCTACGAGCAGTACTTC,CASSPRQGYEQYF
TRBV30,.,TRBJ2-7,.,TGTGCCTGCAGTTGGCGGTCGAACGAGCAGTACTTC,CACSWRSNEQYF
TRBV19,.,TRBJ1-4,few,TGTGCCAGTAGTATAATTTACGGACAGTATGGGGAAAAACTGTTTTTT,CASSIIYGQYGEKLFF
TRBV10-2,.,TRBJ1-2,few,TGCGCCAGCAGTGACCCGGCGGGGACCCTTAACTATGGCTACACCTTC,CASSDPAGTLNYGYTF
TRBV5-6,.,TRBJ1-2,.,TGTGCCAGCAGCCCCGGGAACTATGGCTACACCTTC,CASSPGNYGYTF
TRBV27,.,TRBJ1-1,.,TGTGCCAGCAGTTTTGGAGTCGAGGTCACTGAAGCTTTCTTT,CASSFGVEVTEAFF
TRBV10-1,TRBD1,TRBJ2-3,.,TGCGCCAGCAGTGACCGAGGACAGGGGGCAACAGATACGCAGTATTTT,CASSDRGQGATDTQYF
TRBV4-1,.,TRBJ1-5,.,TGCGCCAGCAGCCAAAGCACTAATCAGCCCCAGCATTTT,CASSQSTNQPQHF
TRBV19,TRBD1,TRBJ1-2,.,TGTGCCAGTAGTGAACAGGGGGCGAGCGGCGGCTACACCTTC,CASSEQGASGGYTF
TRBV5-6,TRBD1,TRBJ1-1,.,TGTGCCAGCAGCTTGTTAGACAGGGCCCCTGAAGCTTTCTTT,CASSLLDRAPEAFF
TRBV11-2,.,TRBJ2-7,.,TGTGCCAGCAGCCCCCTTACTGGCGGAGCGAGCTCCTACGAGCAGTACTTC,CASSPLTGGASSYEQYF
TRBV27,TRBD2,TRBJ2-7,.,TGTGCCAGCAGTCCCGGACTAGCGGGGAACGAGCAGTACTTC,CASSPGLAGNEQYF
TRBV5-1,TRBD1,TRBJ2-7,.,TGCGCCAGCAGCCCGAGGGGGACAGGCCAGAACGAGCAGTACTTC,CASSPRGTGQNEQYF
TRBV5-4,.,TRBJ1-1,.,TGTGCCAGCAGCCCCGGGTCTCGCACTGAAGCTTTCTTT,CASSPGSRTEAFF
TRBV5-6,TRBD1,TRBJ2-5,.,TGTGCCAGCAGCCTGGGGTCCCGGGACAGAGTTAAAGAGACCCAGTACTTC,CASSLGSRDRVKETQYF
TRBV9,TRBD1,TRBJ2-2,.,TGTGCCAGCAGCGTTTCCGGGACAGGGGTCCACACCGGGGAGCTGTTTTTT,CASSVSGTGVHTGELFF
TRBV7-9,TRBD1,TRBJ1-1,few,TGTGCCAGCAGTTCCGGGACAGCCACTGAAGCTTTCTTT,CASSSGTATEAFF
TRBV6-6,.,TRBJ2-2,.,TGTGCCAGCAGTTTTCTTACCGCGGTTACCGGGGAGCTGTTTTTT,CASSFLTAVTGELFF
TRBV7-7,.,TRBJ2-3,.,TGTGCTAGCAGCCCGACTGGATCCGGTACGCAGTATTTT,CASSPTGSGTQYF
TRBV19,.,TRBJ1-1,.,TGTGCCAGTAGTACACAGGGAATCACTGAAGCTTTCTTT,CASSTQGITEAFF
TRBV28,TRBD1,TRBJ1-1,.,TGTGCCAGCAGTCCAGGGACAGGGGGCCAAATGAACACTGAAGCTTTCTTT,CASSPGTGGQMNTEAFF
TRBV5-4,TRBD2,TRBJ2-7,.,TGTGCCAGCAGCTTGGCTAGCGGCTCCTACGAGCAGTACTTC,CASSLASGSYEQYF
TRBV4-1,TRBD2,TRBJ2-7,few,TGCGCCAGCAGCCAATTAGTGGGACTAGCGGGAGCCTCGGTCTACGAGCAGTACTTC,CASSQLVGLAGASVYEQYF
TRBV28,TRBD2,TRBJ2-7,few,TGTGCCAGCAGTTTGGGCGGGAGCTACGAGCAGTACTTC,CASSLGGSYEQYF
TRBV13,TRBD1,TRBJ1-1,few,TGTGCCAGCAGCACAGGACAGGAGGCTGAAGCTTTCTTT,CASSTGQEAEAFF
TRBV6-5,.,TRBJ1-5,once,TGTGCCAGCAGTTTAGAGGATGGTCAGCCCCAGCATTTT,CASSLEDGQPQHF
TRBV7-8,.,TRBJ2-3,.,TGTGCCAGCAGCTTGTTAGCGGGCACAGATACGCAGTATTTT,CASSLLAGTDTQYF
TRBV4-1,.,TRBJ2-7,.,TGCGCCAGCAGCCAAGAAGGTAGAGACTCCTCCTACGAGCAGTACTTC,CASSQEGRDSSYEQYF
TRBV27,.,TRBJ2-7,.,TGTGCCAGCAGTTTTCGGGGGAGAAGCCTCTACGAGCAGTACTTC,CASSFRGRSLYEQYF
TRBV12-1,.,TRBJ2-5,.,TGTGCCAGCAGCTTTGAGTTGGGCGGCCACGGAGGCGAAGAGACCCAGTACTTC,CASSFELGGHGGEETQYF
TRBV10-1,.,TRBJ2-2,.,TGCGCCAGCAGTGTGGGCTCGAACACCGGGGAGCTGTTTTTT,CASSVGSNTGELFF
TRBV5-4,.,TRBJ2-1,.,TGTGCCAGCAGCCCCTCTAGGTTACGAATACGGACTGAAAACAATGAGCAGTTCTTC,CASSPSRLRIRTENNEQFF
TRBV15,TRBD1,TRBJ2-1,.,TGTGCCACCAGCCGGGACAGGGGATTCCTTAATGAGCAGTTCTTC,CATSRDRGFLNEQFF
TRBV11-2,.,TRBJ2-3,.,TGTGCCAGCAGCTTAGCGGGCCAGGGATATACGCAGTATTTT,CASSLAGQGYTQYF
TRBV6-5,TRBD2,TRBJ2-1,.,TGTGCCAGCAGGAGGGAGGGACTAGCCCTTGTTGAGCAGTTCTTC,CASRREGLALVEQFF
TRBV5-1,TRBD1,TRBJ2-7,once,TGCGCCAGCAGCCGGGGACAGATCTACGAGCAGTACTTC,CASSRGQIYEQYF
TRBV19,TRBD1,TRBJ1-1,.,TGTGCCAGTAGTGAGGCCCTCTACAGGGGGCGACCGAACACTGAAGCTTTCTTT,CASSEALYRGRPNTEAFF
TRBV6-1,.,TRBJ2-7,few,TGTGCCAGCAGTGAAGGGGCGGAGGCTTCCTACGAGCAGTACTTC,CASSEGAEASYEQYF
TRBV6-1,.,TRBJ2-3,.,TGTGCCAGCAGTCGATCCTACACAGATACGCAGTATTTT,CASSRSYTDTQYF
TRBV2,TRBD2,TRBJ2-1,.,TGTGCCAGCAGAATACAGCCGACTAGCGGGAGTCCTGAGCAGTTCTTC,CASRIQPTSGSPEQFF
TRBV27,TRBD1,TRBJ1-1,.,TGTGCCAGCAGGTCAACAGGGGGGAACACTGAAGCTTTCTTT,CASRSTGGNTEAFF